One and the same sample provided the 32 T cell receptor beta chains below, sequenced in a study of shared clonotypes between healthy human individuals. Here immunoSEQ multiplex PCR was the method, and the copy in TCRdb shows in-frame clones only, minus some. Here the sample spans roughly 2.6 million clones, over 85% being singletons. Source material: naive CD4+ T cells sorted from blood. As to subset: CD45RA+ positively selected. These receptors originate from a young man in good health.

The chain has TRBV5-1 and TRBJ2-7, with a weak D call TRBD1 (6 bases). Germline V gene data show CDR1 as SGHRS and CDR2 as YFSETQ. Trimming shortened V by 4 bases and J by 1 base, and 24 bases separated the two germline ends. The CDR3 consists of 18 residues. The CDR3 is CASSRWARGPGGSYEQYF. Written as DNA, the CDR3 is TGCGCCAGCAGCCGGTGGGCCAGGGGTCCCGGTGGGTCCTACGAGCAGTACTTC.

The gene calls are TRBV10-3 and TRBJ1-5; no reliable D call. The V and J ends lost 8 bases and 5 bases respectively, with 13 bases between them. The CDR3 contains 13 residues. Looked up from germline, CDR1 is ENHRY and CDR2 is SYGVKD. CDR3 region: CAIGPSPDQPQHF. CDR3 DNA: TGTGCCATCGGGCCTTCCCCTGATCAGCCCCAGCATTTT.

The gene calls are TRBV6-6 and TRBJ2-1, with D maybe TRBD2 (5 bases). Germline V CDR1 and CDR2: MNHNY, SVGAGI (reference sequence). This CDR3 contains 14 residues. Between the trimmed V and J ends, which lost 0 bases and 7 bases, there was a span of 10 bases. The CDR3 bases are TGTGCCAGCAGTTACTCGGGAAGGGAGAATGAGCAGTTCTTC. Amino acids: CASSYSGRENEQFF.

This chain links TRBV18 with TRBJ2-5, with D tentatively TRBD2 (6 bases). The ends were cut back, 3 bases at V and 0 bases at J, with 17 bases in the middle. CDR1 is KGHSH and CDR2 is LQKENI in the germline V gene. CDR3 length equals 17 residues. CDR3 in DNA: TGTGCCAGCTCACCGAGCGGGTGGGCGGTAGACCAAGAGACCCAGTACTTC. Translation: CASSPSGWAVDQETQYF.

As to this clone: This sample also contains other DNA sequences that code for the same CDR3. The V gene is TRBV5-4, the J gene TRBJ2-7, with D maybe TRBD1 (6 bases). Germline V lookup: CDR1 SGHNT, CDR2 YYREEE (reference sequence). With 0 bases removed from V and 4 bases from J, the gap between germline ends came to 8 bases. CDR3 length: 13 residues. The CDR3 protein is CASSLDRAYEQYF. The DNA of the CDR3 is TGTGCCAGCAGCTTGGACAGGGCATACGAGCAGTACTTC.

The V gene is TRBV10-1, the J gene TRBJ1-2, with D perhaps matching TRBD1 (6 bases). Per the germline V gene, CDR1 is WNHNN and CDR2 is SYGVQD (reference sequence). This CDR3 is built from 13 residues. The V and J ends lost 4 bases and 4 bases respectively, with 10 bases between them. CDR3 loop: CASSAQGPYGYTF. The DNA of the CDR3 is TGCGCCAGCAGTGCACAGGGCCCCTATGGCTACACCTTC.

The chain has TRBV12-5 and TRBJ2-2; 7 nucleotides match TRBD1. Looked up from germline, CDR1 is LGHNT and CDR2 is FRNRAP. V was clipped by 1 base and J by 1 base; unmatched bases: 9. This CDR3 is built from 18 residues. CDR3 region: CASGLGLKGQMNTGELFF. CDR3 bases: TGTGCTAGTGGTTTGGGCCTAAAGGGACAGATGAACACCGGGGAGCTGTTTTTT. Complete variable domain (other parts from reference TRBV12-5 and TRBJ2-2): DARVTQTPRHKVTEMGQEVTMRCQPILGHNTVFWYRQTMMQGLELLAYFRNRAPLDDSGMPKDRFSAEMPDATLATLKIQPSEPRDSAVYFCASGLGLKGQMNTGELFFGEGSRLTVL.

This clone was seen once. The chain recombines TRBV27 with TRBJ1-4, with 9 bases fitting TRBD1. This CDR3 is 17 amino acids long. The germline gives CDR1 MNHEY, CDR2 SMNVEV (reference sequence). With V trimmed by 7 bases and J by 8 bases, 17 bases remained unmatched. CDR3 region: CASKEKDRGIFGEKLFF. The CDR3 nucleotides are TGTGCCAGCAAGGAAAAGGACAGGGGAATTTTCGGAGAAAAACTGTTTTTT.

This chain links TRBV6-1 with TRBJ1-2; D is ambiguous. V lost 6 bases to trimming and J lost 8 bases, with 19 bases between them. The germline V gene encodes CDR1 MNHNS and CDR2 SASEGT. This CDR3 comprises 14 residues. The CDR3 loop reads CASSPDKTVGGYTF. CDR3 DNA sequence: TGTGCCAGCAGCCCTGACAAAACCGTGGGCGGCTACACCTTC.

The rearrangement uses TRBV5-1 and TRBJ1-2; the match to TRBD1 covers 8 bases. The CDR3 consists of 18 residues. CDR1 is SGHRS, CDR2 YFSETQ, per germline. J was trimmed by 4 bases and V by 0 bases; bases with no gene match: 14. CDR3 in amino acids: CASSLVSPSQGAGYGYTF. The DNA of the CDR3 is TGCGCCAGCAGCTTGGTTTCCCCCTCGCAGGGGGCGGGCTATGGCTACACCTTC.

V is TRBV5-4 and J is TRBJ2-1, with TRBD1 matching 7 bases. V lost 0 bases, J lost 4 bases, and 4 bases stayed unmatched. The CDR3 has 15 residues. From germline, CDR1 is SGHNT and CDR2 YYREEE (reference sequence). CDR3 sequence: CASSLVGTAYNEQFF. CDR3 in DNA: TGTGCCAGCAGCTTGGTCGGGACAGCGTACAATGAGCAGTTCTTC. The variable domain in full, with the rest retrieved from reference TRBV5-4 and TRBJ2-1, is ETGVTQSPTHLIKTRGQQVTLRCSSQSGHNTVSWYQQALGQGPQFIFQYYREEENGRGNFPPRFSGLQFPNYSSELNVNALELDDSALYLCASSLVGTAYNEQFFGPGTRLTVL.

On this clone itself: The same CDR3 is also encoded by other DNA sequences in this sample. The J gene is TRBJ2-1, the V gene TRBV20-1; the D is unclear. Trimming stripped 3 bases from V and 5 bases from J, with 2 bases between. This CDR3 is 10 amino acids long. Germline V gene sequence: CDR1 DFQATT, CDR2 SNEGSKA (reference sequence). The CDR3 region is CSASNNEQFF. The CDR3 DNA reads TGCAGTGCTAGTAACAATGAGCAGTTCTTC.

The CDR3 nucleotides read TGTGCCAGCAGTTTAAACTGGGGTCGCACCGGGGAGCTGTTTTTT. Its translation is CASSLNWGRTGELFF. The V gene is TRBV27, the J gene TRBJ2-2; no firm D call. Germline CDR1 MNHEY, CDR2 SMNVEV (reference sequence). The CDR3 has 15 residues. Trimming cost V 2 bases and J 4 bases, with 11 bases left between them.

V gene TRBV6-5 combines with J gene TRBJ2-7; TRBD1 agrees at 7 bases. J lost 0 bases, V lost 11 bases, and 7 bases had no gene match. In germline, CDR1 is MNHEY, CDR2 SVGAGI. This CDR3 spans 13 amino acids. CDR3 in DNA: TGTGCCGCTTTGGACAGGAGCTCCTACGAGCAGTACTTC. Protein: CAALDRSSYEQYF.

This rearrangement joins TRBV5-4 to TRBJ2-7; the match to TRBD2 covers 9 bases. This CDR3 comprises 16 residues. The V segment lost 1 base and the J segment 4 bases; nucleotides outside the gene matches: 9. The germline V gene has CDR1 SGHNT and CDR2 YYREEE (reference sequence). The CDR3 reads CASSLSSLAGLYEQYF. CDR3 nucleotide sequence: TGTGCCAGCAGCTTGAGTAGCCTAGCGGGATTGTACGAGCAGTACTTC.

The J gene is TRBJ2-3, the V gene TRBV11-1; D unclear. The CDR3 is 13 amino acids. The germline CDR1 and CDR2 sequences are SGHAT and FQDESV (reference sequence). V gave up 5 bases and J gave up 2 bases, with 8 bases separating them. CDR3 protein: CASSRGYTDTQYF. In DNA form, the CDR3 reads TGTGCCAGCAGCCGAGGATACACAGATACGCAGTATTTT.

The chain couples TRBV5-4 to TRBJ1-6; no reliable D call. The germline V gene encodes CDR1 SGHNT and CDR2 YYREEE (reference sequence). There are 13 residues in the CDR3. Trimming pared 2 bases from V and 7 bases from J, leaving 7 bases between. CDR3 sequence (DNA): TGTGCCAGCAGCTTTACGGGAAATTCACCCCTCCACTTT. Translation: CASSFTGNSPLHF.

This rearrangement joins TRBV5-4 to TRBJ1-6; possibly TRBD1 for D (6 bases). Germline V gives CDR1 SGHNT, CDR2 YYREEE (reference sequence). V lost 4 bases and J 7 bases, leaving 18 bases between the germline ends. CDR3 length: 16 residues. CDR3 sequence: CASSLDRAANNSPLHF. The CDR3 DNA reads TGTGCCAGCAGCCTGGACAGAGCGGCGAACAATTCACCCCTCCACTTT.

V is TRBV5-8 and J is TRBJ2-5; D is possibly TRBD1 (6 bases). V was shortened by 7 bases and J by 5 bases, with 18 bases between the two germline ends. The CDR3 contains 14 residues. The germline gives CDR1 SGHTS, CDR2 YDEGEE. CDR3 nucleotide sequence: TGTGCCAGCGGTCCGTGGACAGACAGGGAGACCCAGTACTTC. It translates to CASGPWTDRETQYF. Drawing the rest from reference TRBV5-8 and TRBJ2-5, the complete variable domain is EAGVTQSPTHLIKTRGQQATLRCSPISGHTSVYWYQQALGLGLQFLLWYDEGEERNRGNFPPRFSGRQFPNYSSELNVNALELEDSALYLCASGPWTDRETQYFGPGTRLLVL.

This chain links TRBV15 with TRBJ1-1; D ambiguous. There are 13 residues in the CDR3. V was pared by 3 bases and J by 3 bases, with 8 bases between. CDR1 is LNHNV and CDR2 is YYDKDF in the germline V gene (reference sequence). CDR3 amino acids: CATSRAGDTEAFF. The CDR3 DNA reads TGTGCCACCAGCAGGGCCGGGGACACTGAAGCTTTCTTT.

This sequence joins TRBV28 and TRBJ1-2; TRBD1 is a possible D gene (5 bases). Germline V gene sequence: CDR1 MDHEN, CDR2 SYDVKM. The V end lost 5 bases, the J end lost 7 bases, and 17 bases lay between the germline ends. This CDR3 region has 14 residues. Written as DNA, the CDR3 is TGTGCCAGCAGTAGAAGGAGGGGTGGAGCTGGCTACACCTTC. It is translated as CASSRRRGGAGYTF.

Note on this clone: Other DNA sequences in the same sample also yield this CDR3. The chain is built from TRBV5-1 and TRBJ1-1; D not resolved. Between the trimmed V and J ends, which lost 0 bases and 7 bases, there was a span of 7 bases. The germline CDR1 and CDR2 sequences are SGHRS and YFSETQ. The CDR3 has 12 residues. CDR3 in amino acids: CASSLESGEAFF. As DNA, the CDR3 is TGCGCCAGCAGCTTGGAAAGTGGTGAAGCTTTCTTT.

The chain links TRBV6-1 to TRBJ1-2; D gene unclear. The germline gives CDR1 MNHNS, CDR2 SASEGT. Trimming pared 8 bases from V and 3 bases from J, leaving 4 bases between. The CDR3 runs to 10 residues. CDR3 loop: CASEDYGYTF. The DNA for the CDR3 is TGTGCCAGCGAGGACTATGGCTACACCTTC.

CDR3 protein: CASSLGTGASQPQHF. In DNA form, the CDR3 reads TGTGCCAGCAGCTTAGGGACAGGGGCTAGCCAGCCCCAGCATTTT. This chain uses TRBV7-2 with TRBJ1-5; 9 positions agree with TRBD1. This CDR3 region has 15 residues. Germline-derived CDR1 and CDR2 are SGHTA and FQGNSA. After removal of 1 base from V and 7 bases from J, the junction contained 5 bases not matched to a gene.

The CDR3 spells CASSSAGASPLHF. The DNA of the CDR3 is TGTGCCAGCAGCTCGGCAGGAGCTTCGCCCCTCCACTTT. V usage is TRBV7-9 and J usage is TRBJ1-6; D not resolved. CDR3 length: 13 residues. CDR1 SEHNR and CDR2 FQNEAQ come from the germline V gene (reference sequence). Trimming took 4 bases from V and 13 from J, leaving 14 bases between them. Full variable domain (missing parts from reference TRBV7-9 and TRBJ1-6): DTGVSQNPRHKITKRGQNVTFRCDPISEHNRLYWYRQTLGQGPEFLTYFQNEAQLEKSRLLSDRFSAERPKGSFSTLEIQRTEQGDSAMYLCASSSAGASPLHFGNGTRLTVT.

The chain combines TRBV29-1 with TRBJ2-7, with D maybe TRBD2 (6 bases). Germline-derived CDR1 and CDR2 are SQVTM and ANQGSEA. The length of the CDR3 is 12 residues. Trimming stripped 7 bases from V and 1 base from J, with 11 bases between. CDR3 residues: CSALGGSYEQYF. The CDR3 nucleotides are TGCAGCGCCCTCGGGGGTTCCTACGAGCAGTACTTC.

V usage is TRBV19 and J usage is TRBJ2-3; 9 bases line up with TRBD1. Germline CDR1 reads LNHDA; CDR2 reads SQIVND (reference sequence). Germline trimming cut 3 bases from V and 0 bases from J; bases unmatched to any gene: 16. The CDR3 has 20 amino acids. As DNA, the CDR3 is TGTGCCAGTAGTATCCGAGCACAGGGGGCCCTCTCCTTAAGCACAGATACGCAGTATTTT. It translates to CASSIRAQGALSLSTDTQYF. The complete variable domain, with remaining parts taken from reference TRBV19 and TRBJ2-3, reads DGGITQSPKYLFRKEGQNVTLSCEQNLNHDAMYWYRQDPGQGLRLIYYSQIVNDFQKGDIAEGYSVSREKKESFPLTVTSAQKNPTAFYLCASSIRAQGALSLSTDTQYFGPGTRLTVL.

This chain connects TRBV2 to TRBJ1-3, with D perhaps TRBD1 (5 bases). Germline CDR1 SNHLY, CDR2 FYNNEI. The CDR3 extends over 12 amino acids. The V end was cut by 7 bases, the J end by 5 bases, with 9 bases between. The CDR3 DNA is TGTGCCAGCATCATGGACAGAAACACCATATATTTT. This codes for CASIMDRNTIYF.

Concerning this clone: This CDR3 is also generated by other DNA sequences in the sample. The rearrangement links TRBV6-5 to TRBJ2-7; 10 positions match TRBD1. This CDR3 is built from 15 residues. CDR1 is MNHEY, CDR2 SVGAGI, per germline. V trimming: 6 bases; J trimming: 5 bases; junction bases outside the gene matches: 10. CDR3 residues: CASSYPRDRGHEQYF. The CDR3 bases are TGTGCCAGCAGCTATCCCCGGGACAGGGGCCACGAGCAGTACTTC.

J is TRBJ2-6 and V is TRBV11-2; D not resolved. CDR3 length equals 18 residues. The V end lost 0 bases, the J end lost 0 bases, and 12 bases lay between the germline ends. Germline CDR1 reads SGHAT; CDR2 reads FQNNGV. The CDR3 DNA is TGTGCCAGCAGCTTAGATCGCGAACACTTCTCTGGGGCCAACGTCCTGACTTTC. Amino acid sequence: CASSLDREHFSGANVLTF. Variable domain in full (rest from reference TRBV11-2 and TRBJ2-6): EAGVAQSPRYKIIEKRQSVAFWCNPISGHATLYWYQQILGQGPKLLIQFQNNGVVDDSQLPKDRFSAERLKGVDSTLKIQPAKLEDSAVYLCASSLDREHFSGANVLTFGAGSRLTVL.

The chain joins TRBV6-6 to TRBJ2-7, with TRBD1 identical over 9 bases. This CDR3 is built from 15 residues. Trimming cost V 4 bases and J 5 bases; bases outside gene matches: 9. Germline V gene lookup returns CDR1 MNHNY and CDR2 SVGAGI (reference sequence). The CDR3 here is CASSFQGQGKNEQYF. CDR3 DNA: TGTGCCAGCAGTTTCCAAGGACAGGGGAAGAACGAGCAGTACTTC.

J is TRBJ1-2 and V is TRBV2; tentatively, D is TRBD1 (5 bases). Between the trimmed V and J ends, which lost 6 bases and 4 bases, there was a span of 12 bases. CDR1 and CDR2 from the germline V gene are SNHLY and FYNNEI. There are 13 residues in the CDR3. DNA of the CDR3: TGTGCCAGCAGCCTGGACACGAGCTATGGCTACACCTTC. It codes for CASSLDTSYGYTF.